Listed below are T cell receptor beta chains from one sample, sequenced in a study of radiotherapy plus CTLA-4 blockade in lung cancer. The method was immunoSEQ multiplex PCR; TCRdb's version includes in-frame clones alone and lacks a portion of them. The sample has under 110,000 clones, more than 75% seen once. The specimen was peripheral blood, collected from a patient treated with radiotherapy plus ipilimumab. The receptors originated from a human donor with non-small cell lung cancer that progressed on radiotherapy plus ipilimumab. Some clones in this sample may be carry-over from other donors' samples. Each CDR3 is given with its conserved first and last residue. The order of the fields is D gene, clone size, J gene, V gene, CDR3 protein, CDR3 DNA. A D gene is named only where the DNA matches it firmly. Only part of the rows carry a size: once, few, many, or a class if the clone is expanded.

d_call: -; clone_size: -; j_call: TRBJ2-1; v_call: TRBV2; cdr3_aa: CASSLRSSYNEQFF; cdr3_nt: TGTGCCAGCAGTTTAAGGAGCTCCTACAATGAGCAGTTCTTC
d_call: TRBD1; clone_size: -; j_call: TRBJ2-2; v_call: TRBV10-3; cdr3_aa: CAIRGQGRTGELFF; cdr3_nt: TGTGCCATCAGGGGACAGGGGCGCACCGGGGAGCTGTTTTTT
d_call: -; clone_size: -; j_call: TRBJ1-2; v_call: TRBV4-3; cdr3_aa: CASSQVQYVDYGYTF; cdr3_nt: TGCGCCAGCAGCCAAGTCCAATACGTAGACTATGGCTACACCTTC
d_call: -; clone_size: -; j_call: TRBJ1-1; v_call: TRBV5-1; cdr3_aa: CASSSQGGNTEAFF; cdr3_nt: TGCGCCAGCAGCTCGCAAGGAGGCAACACTGAAGCTTTCTTT
d_call: TRBD2; clone_size: -; j_call: TRBJ2-1; v_call: TRBV11-2; cdr3_aa: CASSLDIGAGGYNEQFF; cdr3_nt: TGTGCCAGCAGCTTAGATATAGGGGCGGGGGGATACAATGAGCAGTTCTTC
d_call: TRBD1; clone_size: -; j_call: TRBJ1-2; v_call: TRBV7-9; cdr3_aa: CASSHGTAPDHGYTF; cdr3_nt: TGTGCCAGCAGCCACGGGACAGCCCCGGATCATGGCTACACCTTC
d_call: -; clone_size: -; j_call: TRBJ2-3; v_call: TRBV9; cdr3_aa: CASSDRGETDTQYF; cdr3_nt: TGTGCCAGCAGCGATCGGGGAGAGACAGATACGCAGTATTTT
d_call: -; clone_size: -; j_call: TRBJ1-2; v_call: TRBV10-3; cdr3_aa: CAISEPSEPTAANYGYTF; cdr3_nt: TGTGCCATCAGTGAGCCGAGCGAGCCGACCGCCGCTAACTATGGCTACACCTTC
d_call: -; clone_size: -; j_call: TRBJ1-2; v_call: TRBV6-1; cdr3_aa: CASSESSYGYTF; cdr3_nt: TGTGCCAGCAGTGAATCGTCCTATGGCTACACCTTC
d_call: -; clone_size: -; j_call: TRBJ1-1; v_call: TRBV27; cdr3_aa: CASSLFGVRATEAFF; cdr3_nt: TGTGCCAGCAGTTTATTTGGGGTGCGTGCCACTGAAGCTTTCTTT
d_call: -; clone_size: -; j_call: TRBJ1-2; v_call: TRBV5-8; cdr3_aa: CASSIRLTNYGYTF; cdr3_nt: TGTGCCAGCAGCATAAGACTGACTAACTATGGCTACACCTTC
d_call: -; clone_size: -; j_call: TRBJ1-1; v_call: TRBV14; cdr3_aa: CASSQEGTTWLRRVNTEAFF; cdr3_nt: TGTGCCAGCAGCCAAGAAGGAACAACTTGGTTGCGACGTGTGAACACTGAAGCTTTCTTT
d_call: -; clone_size: -; j_call: TRBJ2-1; v_call: TRBV6-1; cdr3_aa: CASSDRFLSYNEQFF; cdr3_nt: TGTGCCAGCAGTGACAGATTCCTCTCCTACAATGAGCAGTTCTTC
d_call: TRBD1; clone_size: -; j_call: TRBJ2-2; v_call: TRBV27; cdr3_aa: CASSFLDRKDTGELFF; cdr3_nt: TGTGCCAGCAGTTTCCTGGACAGGAAAGACACCGGGGAGCTGTTTTTT
d_call: TRBD2; clone_size: once; j_call: TRBJ2-3; v_call: TRBV6-1; cdr3_aa: CASSEGLAYDTQYF; cdr3_nt: TGTGCCAGCAGTGAAGGACTAGCGTACGATACGCAGTATTTT
d_call: -; clone_size: -; j_call: TRBJ2-5; v_call: TRBV29-1; cdr3_aa: CSVATGSETQYF; cdr3_nt: TGCAGCGTCGCCACAGGGTCGGAGACCCAGTACTTC
d_call: -; clone_size: -; j_call: TRBJ2-7; v_call: TRBV5-1; cdr3_aa: CASSLGLSNRAHYEQYF; cdr3_nt: TGCGCCAGCAGCTTGGGTCTGTCCAACAGGGCACACTACGAGCAGTACTTC
d_call: -; clone_size: -; j_call: TRBJ1-2; v_call: TRBV6-6; cdr3_aa: CASSYSKEGPRGYTF; cdr3_nt: TGTGCCAGCAGTTACTCGAAGGAGGGGCCTAGGGGCTACACCTTC
d_call: -; clone_size: -; j_call: TRBJ2-7; v_call: TRBV6-5; cdr3_aa: CASSLRQGGVEQYF; cdr3_nt: TGTGCCAGCAGTTTACGACAGGGAGGGGTCGAGCAGTACTTC
d_call: -; clone_size: -; j_call: TRBJ2-3; v_call: TRBV7-6; cdr3_aa: CASSPGPRGGGDTQYF; cdr3_nt: TGTGCCAGCAGCCCCGGGCCTAGGGGGGGCGGAGATACGCAGTATTTT
d_call: -; clone_size: -; j_call: TRBJ1-1; v_call: TRBV9; cdr3_aa: CASSGMNTEAFF; cdr3_nt: TGTGCCAGCAGCGGGATGAACACTGAAGCTTTCTTT
d_call: -; clone_size: -; j_call: TRBJ1-5; v_call: TRBV21-1; cdr3_aa: CASSYWTDLQPQHF; cdr3_nt: TGTGCCAGCAGCTATTGGACAGATCTCCAGCCCCAGCATTTT
d_call: -; clone_size: -; j_call: TRBJ2-7; v_call: TRBV6-5; cdr3_aa: CASSYHQTPDYEQYF; cdr3_nt: TGTGCCAGCAGTTACCATCAAACACCCGACTACGAGCAGTACTTC
d_call: -; clone_size: -; j_call: TRBJ2-5; v_call: TRBV6-5; cdr3_aa: CASTSDEGSKTQYF; cdr3_nt: TGTGCCAGCACCTCGGACGAGGGCTCGAAGACCCAGTACTTC
d_call: TRBD1; clone_size: -; j_call: TRBJ2-5; v_call: TRBV6-1; cdr3_aa: CASKRGLMETQYF; cdr3_nt: TGTGCCAGCAAAAGGGGGCTTATGGAGACCCAGTACTTC
d_call: -; clone_size: -; j_call: TRBJ2-3; v_call: TRBV9; cdr3_aa: CASSVGSPPDTQYF; cdr3_nt: TGTGCCAGCAGCGTGGGGTCCCCCCCAGATACGCAGTATTTT
d_call: -; clone_size: -; j_call: TRBJ2-5; v_call: TRBV7-6; cdr3_aa: CASSLAETQYF; cdr3_nt: TGTGCCAGCAGCTTAGCAGAGACCCAGTACTTC
d_call: -; clone_size: -; j_call: TRBJ2-2; v_call: TRBV7-3; cdr3_aa: CASSLTLLNTGELFF; cdr3_nt: TGTGCCAGCAGCTTAACGCTATTGAACACCGGGGAGCTGTTTTTT
d_call: TRBD2; clone_size: -; j_call: TRBJ2-3; v_call: TRBV27; cdr3_aa: CASSLLGRGGTDTQYF; cdr3_nt: TGTGCCAGCAGTTTATTAGGGCGGGGGGGCACAGATACGCAGTATTTT
d_call: -; clone_size: -; j_call: TRBJ2-2; v_call: TRBV11-3; cdr3_aa: CASSSNSEELFF; cdr3_nt: TGTGCCAGCAGCTCAAACAGCGAGGAGCTGTTTTTT
d_call: TRBD1; clone_size: -; j_call: TRBJ1-1; v_call: TRBV4-3; cdr3_aa: CASSQEGTGSEAFF; cdr3_nt: TGCGCCAGCAGCCAAGAGGGGACAGGGAGTGAAGCTTTCTTT
d_call: -; clone_size: -; j_call: TRBJ2-5; v_call: TRBV5-6; cdr3_aa: CASRAAGQETQYF; cdr3_nt: TGTGCCAGCAGAGCGGCGGGTCAAGAGACCCAGTACTTC
d_call: TRBD1; clone_size: -; j_call: TRBJ1-4; v_call: TRBV6-6; cdr3_aa: CASSRARGQGDEKLFF; cdr3_nt: TGTGCCAGCAGCAGAGCTAGGGGACAGGGGGACGAAAAACTGTTTTTT
d_call: TRBD2; clone_size: -; j_call: TRBJ2-2; v_call: TRBV7-9; cdr3_aa: CASSKPTGGVNTGELFF; cdr3_nt: TGTGCCAGCAGCAAACCTACCGGGGGGGTGAACACCGGGGAGCTGTTTTTT
d_call: -; clone_size: -; j_call: TRBJ1-6; v_call: TRBV7-2; cdr3_aa: CAGRDPLHF; cdr3_nt: TGTGCCGGGCGGGACCCCCTCCACTTT
d_call: -; clone_size: -; j_call: TRBJ1-2; v_call: TRBV7-2; cdr3_aa: CASTADTGFGYTF; cdr3_nt: TGTGCCAGCACCGCGGACACGGGTTTTGGCTACACCTTC
d_call: TRBD1; clone_size: -; j_call: TRBJ2-5; v_call: TRBV6-5; cdr3_aa: CASTAPGQQETQYF; cdr3_nt: TGTGCCAGCACCGCCCCGGGACAGCAAGAGACCCAGTACTTC
d_call: -; clone_size: few; j_call: TRBJ2-2; v_call: TRBV6-4; cdr3_aa: CASSARPGSTGELFF; cdr3_nt: TGTGCCAGCAGTGCGCGTCCGGGATCAACCGGGGAGCTGTTTTTT
d_call: TRBD1; clone_size: -; j_call: TRBJ1-2; v_call: TRBV19; cdr3_aa: CASSSRDRGRNGYTF; cdr3_nt: TGTGCCAGTAGTTCCCGGGACAGGGGGCGAAATGGCTACACCTTC
d_call: -; clone_size: -; j_call: TRBJ2-7; v_call: TRBV12-5; cdr3_aa: CASGPGGGQEQYF; cdr3_nt: TGTGCTAGTGGTCCTGGTGGGGGGCAGGAGCAGTACTTC
d_call: -; clone_size: -; j_call: TRBJ2-6; v_call: TRBV6-1; cdr3_aa: CASSDAGPGANVLTF; cdr3_nt: TGTGCCAGCAGTGACGCGGGGCCTGGGGCCAACGTCCTGACTTTC
d_call: TRBD1; clone_size: -; j_call: TRBJ1-4; v_call: TRBV29-1; cdr3_aa: CSGGTGNEKLFF; cdr3_nt: TGCAGCGGGGGGACAGGGAATGAAAAACTGTTTTTT
d_call: -; clone_size: -; j_call: TRBJ1-1; v_call: TRBV18; cdr3_aa: CASSPGGARINTEAFF; cdr3_nt: TGTGCCAGCTCACCGGGAGGGGCCAGAATAAACACTGAAGCTTTCTTT
d_call: TRBD1; clone_size: -; j_call: TRBJ2-3; v_call: TRBV29-1; cdr3_aa: CSAGQALPTDTQYF; cdr3_nt: TGCAGCGCCGGACAGGCCCTCCCCACAGATACGCAGTATTTT
d_call: -; clone_size: -; j_call: TRBJ2-5; v_call: TRBV4-2; cdr3_aa: CASSQSGLSIQETQYF; cdr3_nt: TGTGCCAGCAGCCAGTCGGGACTGTCGATTCAAGAGACCCAGTACTTC
d_call: -; clone_size: -; j_call: TRBJ2-7; v_call: TRBV2; cdr3_aa: CASSFRGISYEQYF; cdr3_nt: TGTGCCAGCAGCTTCCGGGGGATCTCCTACGAGCAGTACTTC
d_call: TRBD2; clone_size: -; j_call: TRBJ2-6; v_call: TRBV18; cdr3_aa: CASSPPTSGSGANVLTF; cdr3_nt: TGTGCCAGCTCACCCCCAACTAGCGGCTCTGGGGCCAACGTCCTGACTTTC
d_call: -; clone_size: -; j_call: TRBJ2-1; v_call: TRBV27; cdr3_aa: CASSLSGLNFYNEQFF; cdr3_nt: TGTGCCAGCAGTTTATCGGGCTTAAACTTCTACAATGAGCAGTTCTTC
d_call: -; clone_size: -; j_call: TRBJ1-5; v_call: TRBV27; cdr3_aa: CASSLSVLYSNQPQHF; cdr3_nt: TGTGCCAGCAGTTTATCGGTCCTATATAGCAATCAGCCCCAGCATTTT
d_call: -; clone_size: -; j_call: TRBJ1-1; v_call: TRBV5-1; cdr3_aa: CASSLDRVGTEAFF; cdr3_nt: TGCGCCAGCAGCTTGGATAGGGTTGGCACTGAAGCTTTCTTT
d_call: -; clone_size: -; j_call: TRBJ2-7; v_call: TRBV4-1; cdr3_aa: CASTSHRSDTYEQYF; cdr3_nt: TGCGCCAGCACCTCCCACCGATCTGATACCTACGAGCAGTACTTC
d_call: TRBD1; clone_size: -; j_call: TRBJ2-7; v_call: TRBV7-2; cdr3_aa: CASSPDRATYEQYF; cdr3_nt: TGTGCCAGCAGCCCGGACAGGGCCACCTACGAGCAGTACTTC
d_call: -; clone_size: -; j_call: TRBJ2-7; v_call: TRBV2; cdr3_aa: CASSVSSGTYEQYF; cdr3_nt: TGTGCCAGCAGTGTTTCGTCCGGGACCTACGAGCAGTACTTC
d_call: TRBD1; clone_size: -; j_call: TRBJ2-1; v_call: TRBV11-2; cdr3_aa: CASSLDLSRGNIGEQFF; cdr3_nt: TGTGCCAGCAGCTTAGATCTCAGCAGGGGGAATATAGGTGAGCAGTTCTTC
d_call: TRBD2; clone_size: -; j_call: TRBJ2-4; v_call: TRBV15; cdr3_aa: CATSPGGIAGGTIQYF; cdr3_nt: TGTGCCACCAGCCCCGGCGGAATAGCGGGGGGCACTATTCAGTACTTC
d_call: -; clone_size: few; j_call: TRBJ2-7; v_call: TRBV27; cdr3_aa: CASSFPGGLSYEQYF; cdr3_nt: TGTGCCAGCAGTTTCCCCGGGGGGCTCTCCTACGAGCAGTACTTC
d_call: -; clone_size: -; j_call: TRBJ2-7; v_call: TRBV7-2; cdr3_aa: CASSLQETYEQYF; cdr3_nt: TGTGCCAGCAGCCTCCAGGAGACCTACGAGCAGTACTTC